The T cell receptor (beta chain) under discussion was sequenced for a study of cytomegalovirus exposure and HLA in healthy donors. Study-wide findings and caveats: CMV serostatus was the sole immune exposure data available. The study carried out a later analysis of TCR beta sequences. It associated some 17,000 of them with specific HLA alleles at a false discovery rate of 0.05. As a later analysis revealed, the rate of TCR association differed by HLA locus, with DRB1 most and HLA-C fewest. When a later analysis compared HLA-associated TCR beta chains with equally common others, the HLA-associated chains turned out to be more clonally expanded and to have lower generation probabilities.

The PCR used 60 Vbeta and 13 Jbeta primers. Some clones are missing from TCRdb's copy, which holds only in-frame ones; the method was immunoSEQ multiplex PCR. The table shows 110,000 or so clones, with about 80% occurring only once. The CDR3 runs 15 residues. Germline CDR1 reads LGHNA; CDR2 reads YSLEER. Trimming cost V 4 bases and J 4 bases; bases outside gene matches: 5. Points on this clone: Its specificity is unknown.

Material for sequencing was PBMCs. This receptor was taken from a woman aged 45-65 years in good health and CMV-seropositive. The V call is TRBV4-3, the J call TRBJ2-7, with TRBD1 matching 12 bases. In DNA, the CDR3 is TGCGCCAGCAGCCTCGGGACAGGGGGCGAATACGAGCAGTACTTC. It translates to CASSLGTGGEYEQYF.